These T cell receptor beta chains were read from a single sample in a study of shared clonotypes between healthy human individuals. Libraries were prepared by immunoSEQ multiplex PCR; TCRdb keeps only in-frame clonotypes and omits some of them. This sample has under 1,900,000 clones, with 98% found just once. The sequenced sample was naive CD4+ T cells sorted from blood. Receptors originate from a man aged 25-40 years in good health. Both conserved end residues are trimmed from each CDR3. The order of the fields is V gene, CDR3 protein.

V: TRBV5-4
CDR3: ASSPRQDRTEQY

V: TRBV28
CDR3: ASSLGLRAKY

V: TRBV7-3
CDR3: ASSPDRLQETQY

V: TRBV11-2
CDR3: ASSLDLRGQGTSYEQY

V: TRBV7-2
CDR3: ASSFYREQY

V: TRBV6-1
CDR3: ASSPSVEGDEQF

V: TRBV4-1
CDR3: ASSQDTGRNGYT

V: TRBV27
CDR3: ASRAREDIFYEQF

V: TRBV9
CDR3: ASSVGDTQY

V: TRBV25-1
CDR3: ASRGKDSTDTQY

V: TRBV28
CDR3: ASLRDRYTGELF

V: TRBV29-1
CDR3: SVENGLEQYNEQF

V: TRBV28
CDR3: ASSLTSGLGDTDTQY

V: TRBV6-1
CDR3: ASSVQEASNQPQH

V: TRBV5-6
CDR3: ASSLSPGWNYSPLH

V: TRBV28
CDR3: ASSTGTAGNTIY

V: TRBV5-1
CDR3: ASSASGTSEKLF

V: TRBV28
CDR3: ASSRPGYEQY

V: TRBV4-2
CDR3: ASSPTSPTDTQY

V: TRBV18
CDR3: ASSLKQGAGNTEAF

V: TRBV29-1
CDR3: SVEGGWYGYT

V: TRBV5-5
CDR3: ASSLRVDTQY

V: TRBV5-6
CDR3: ASSLEGRNTEAF

V: TRBV7-2
CDR3: ASSLQGQETQY

V: TRBV2
CDR3: ASRETGGGEKLF

V: TRBV4-1
CDR3: ASSQGEDRVLRNEQF

V: TRBV27
CDR3: ASSFDSSYEQY

V: TRBV27
CDR3: ASSLSVNTEAF

V: TRBV5-4
CDR3: ASSSGQGRAYEQY